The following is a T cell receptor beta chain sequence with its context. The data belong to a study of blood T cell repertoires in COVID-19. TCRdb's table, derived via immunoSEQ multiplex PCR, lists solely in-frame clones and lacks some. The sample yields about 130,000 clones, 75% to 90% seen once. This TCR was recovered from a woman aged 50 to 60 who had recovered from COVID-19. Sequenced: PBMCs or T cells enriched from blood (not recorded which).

The CDR3 spells CASSSQERGIQETQYF. CDR3 nucleotide sequence: TGCGCCAGCAGCTCCCAAGAGCGGGGGATACAAGAGACCCAGTACTTC. This sequence joins TRBV5-1 and TRBJ2-5, with 8 bases aligning to TRBD2. The junction had 9 bases not matched to a gene; V was cut back by 3 bases and J by 2 bases. CDR1 is SGHRS and CDR2 is YFSETQ in the germline V gene. The CDR3 loop spans 16 amino acids.